Below, one TCR beta chain is given with its context. This specimen belongs to a study of CXCR3 chemokines and chemotherapy response in bladder cancer. The germline V gene encodes CDR1 MNHEY and CDR2 SMNVEV (reference sequence). Trimming stripped 7 bases from V and 7 bases from J, with 8 bases between. The CDR3 consists of 12 residues. Using its own MiXCR run on the PCR reads, TCRdb lists one record per CDR3 protein. This sample carries about 8,100 distinct CDR3 sequences, around 12% of them seen once, and the ten largest clones take around 16%. This sequence was found in a human donor with bladder cancer that responded to neoadjuvant chemotherapy. Collection of the sample occurred from a patient whose treatment included neoadjuvant chemotherapy. The chain carries TRBV27 and TRBJ1-6; no clear D. The CDR3 reads CASTSRNSPLHF. In DNA, the CDR3 is TGTGCCAGCACCTCCAGAAATTCACCCCTCCACTTT.